The TCR beta chain under discussion was sequenced for a study of blood T cell repertoires in COVID-19. As originally analysed: By means of reference gene primer amplification, nucleated cell counts were estimated. Generated by immunoSEQ multiplex PCR, the TCRdb table keeps only in-frame clones and is missing some. The DNA gave D and trimming, while V, J and clone size come from that table. Among under 200,000 clones listed, about nine tenths were seen once. This clone was observed a single time. Germline V gene data show CDR1 as KGHDR and CDR2 as SFDVKD. V shed 4 bases and J 4 bases; nucleotides not matched to a gene: 6. The CDR3 sequence is 15 residues long.

This clonotype was obtained from a woman aged 55-69 years who had recovered from COVID-19. V gene TRBV24-1 combines with J gene TRBJ1-2, with TRBD1 matching 9 bases. Sequencing input: peripheral blood. The CDR3 DNA reads as TGTGCCACCAGTGACCGACAGGGGGGTTTCTATGGCTACACCTTC. This translates into CATSDRQGGFYGYTF.